The 27 T cell receptor beta chains in this list originate from one sample, sequenced in a study of radiotherapy plus CTLA-4 blockade in lung cancer. The data were produced by immunoSEQ multiplex PCR, yet TCRdb's version contains in-frame clones alone and is incomplete. The sample contains about 95,000 clones, approximately 85% of which appear only once. This specimen was peripheral blood, taken from a patient treated with radiotherapy plus ipilimumab. The source of these receptors is a human donor with non-small cell lung cancer who had a partial response to radiotherapy plus ipilimumab.

This clone was seen more than once but under ten times. V is TRBV27 and J is TRBJ1-2; no clear D gene. The CDR3 loop spans 14 amino acids. Germline-derived CDR1 and CDR2 are MNHEY and SMNVEV (reference sequence). Trimming pared 0 bases from V and 5 bases from J, leaving 10 bases between. The chain's CDR3 is CASSLSKGRYGYTF. CDR3 nucleotides: TGTGCCAGCAGTTTATCGAAAGGGAGATATGGCTACACCTTC.

V usage is TRBV5-1 and J usage is TRBJ1-1; 9 positions match TRBD1. Germline CDR1 SGHRS, CDR2 YFSETQ. V shed 3 bases, J shed 6 bases, and the junction held 12 bases outside the gene matches. This CDR3 spans 16 amino acids. The CDR3 loop is CASSSLGGTGTPEAFF. CDR3 in DNA: TGCGCCAGCAGCTCCCTGGGAGGGACAGGGACACCTGAAGCTTTCTTT.

This sequence joins TRBV27 and TRBJ1-5; D is unresolved. The CDR3 spans 13 residues. Germline CDR1 MNHEY, CDR2 SMNVEV (reference sequence). Trimming removed 6 bases at V and 7 bases at J, with 13 bases between. For the CDR3, the DNA is TGTGCCAGCAGCGGACTGCCGGGCCAGCCCCAGCATTTT. This translates into CASSGLPGQPQHF.

The chain carries TRBV28 and TRBJ2-1; 12 nucleotides line up with TRBD2. This CDR3 contains 14 residues. The J segment lost 9 bases and the V segment lost 6 bases, leaving 6 bases of the junction unmatched. CDR1 is MDHEN and CDR2 is SYDVKM in the germline V gene. CDR3 amino acids: CASRRLAGGFEQFF. The DNA for the CDR3 is TGTGCCAGCAGAAGGCTAGCGGGAGGGTTTGAGCAGTTCTTC.

The rearrangement links TRBV2 to TRBJ2-5, with 8 bases matching TRBD1. Germline trimming cut 6 bases from V and 4 bases from J; bases unmatched to any gene: 10. The CDR3 has 15 amino acids. Germline CDR1 SNHLY, CDR2 FYNNEI. The CDR3 sequence: CASSGDGTGGETQYF. As DNA, the CDR3 is TGTGCCAGCAGCGGGGACGGGACAGGCGGAGAGACCCAGTACTTC.

The V gene is TRBV30, the J gene TRBJ1-5, with D uncertain. Germline V gene lookup returns CDR1 GTSNPN and CDR2 SVGIG (reference sequence). This CDR3 spans 14 amino acids. Trimming removed 0 bases from V and 1 base from J, with 7 bases in between. CDR3 sequence reads: CAWSVSRSNQPQHF. In DNA, the CDR3 is TGTGCCTGGAGTGTAAGCAGGAGCAATCAGCCCCAGCATTTT.

The chain is built from TRBV7-3 and TRBJ2-3; 15 bases agree with TRBD2. The CDR3 totals 19 residues. Trimming took 1 base from V and 0 from J; bases not matched to a gene: 5. Germline values: CDR1 SGHTA, CDR2 FQGTGA. CDR3 DNA sequence: TGTGCCAGCAGCTTAAGGACTAGCGGGAGGGCGGTTAGCACAGATACGCAGTATTTT. This sequence encodes CASSLRTSGRAVSTDTQYF.

This clone was observed a single time. This CDR3 reads CASSYSGGLGQETQYF. The CDR3 bases are TGTGCCAGCAGTTACTCCGGGGGGCTGGGGCAAGAGACCCAGTACTTC. The chain links TRBV6-5 to TRBJ2-5, with D possibly TRBD2 on 7 matching bases. This CDR3 comprises 16 residues. Trimming left V 0 bases short and J 2 bases short, with 13 bases between. In germline, CDR1 is MNHEY, CDR2 SVGAGI.

This chain joins TRBV7-2 and TRBJ2-2, with 13 bases aligning to TRBD2. The CDR3 loop spans 18 amino acids. Germline lookup yields CDR1 SGHTA and CDR2 FQGNSA. Trimming took 1 base from V and 6 from J; bases not matched to a gene: 8. CDR3 bases: TGTGCCAGCAGCTTAGTTCCTTTACTAGCGGGAGGGGCCGGGGAGCTGTTTTTT. Its translation: CASSLVPLLAGGAGELFF.

The gene calls are TRBV19 and TRBJ2-2, with a tentative D call TRBD1 (6 bases). Germline CDR1 and CDR2: LNHDA and SQIVND (reference sequence). The CDR3 has 14 residues. Trimming removed 8 bases at V and 3 bases at J, with 13 bases between. The CDR3 protein is CASRVGAHTGELFF. In DNA, the CDR3 is TGTGCCAGTCGGGTGGGGGCACACACCGGGGAGCTGTTTTTT.

The chain recombines TRBV5-1 with TRBJ2-1; 9 nucleotides agree with TRBD1. The CDR3 has 14 residues. The junction had 4 bases not matched to a gene; V was cut back by 5 bases and J by 4 bases. From germline, CDR1 is SGHRS and CDR2 YFSETQ. CDR3 amino acids: CASSTGTGYNEQFF. The CDR3 DNA sequence: TGCGCCAGCAGTACCGGGACAGGGTACAATGAGCAGTTCTTC.

The sample holds one count of this clone. The V gene is TRBV2, the J gene TRBJ2-5, with a possible D match to TRBD2 (5 bases). CDR3 length: 13 residues. Germline V lookup: CDR1 SNHLY, CDR2 FYNNEI. The V end lost 3 bases, the J end lost 5 bases, and 10 bases lay between the germline ends. The CDR3 spells CASSEGRGETQYF. The CDR3 coding sequence is TGTGCCAGCAGTGAGGGCCGGGGTGAGACCCAGTACTTC.

The chain is built from TRBV19 and TRBJ2-3; 7 bases align to TRBD2. The CDR3 spans 14 residues. Germline CDR1 LNHDA, CDR2 SQIVND (reference sequence). V was pared by 7 bases and J by 1 base, with 5 bases of the junction left unmatched. This CDR3 reads CASTAAGGTDTQYF. CDR3 DNA sequence: TGTGCCAGTACCGCCGCGGGGGGCACAGATACGCAGTATTTT.

V gene TRBV10-3 combines with J gene TRBJ2-2; a possible D gene is TRBD1 (5 bases). V was clipped by 2 bases and J by 4 bases, with 8 bases between them. The germline V gene encodes CDR1 ENHRY and CDR2 SYGVKD. This CDR3 contains 14 residues. The CDR3 region is CAISETRATGELFF. Written as DNA, the CDR3 is TGTGCCATCAGTGAGACCAGGGCCACCGGGGAGCTGTTTTTT.

V is TRBV6-1 and J is TRBJ2-1, with a tentative D call TRBD2 (6 bases). The CDR3 has 13 residues. Germline V gene lookup returns CDR1 MNHNS and CDR2 SASEGT. Trimming removed 4 bases from V and 10 bases from J, with 14 bases in between. The CDR3 sequence: CASSGTGVGEQFF. Here the CDR3 DNA reads TGTGCCAGCAGTGGGACGGGGGTCGGAGAGCAGTTCTTC.

The V call is TRBV27, the J call TRBJ2-1, with a possible D match to TRBD1 (6 bases). The CDR3 length is 15 residues. Trimming took 8 bases from V and 2 from J, leaving 16 bases between them. Germline V gene lookup returns CDR1 MNHEY and CDR2 SMNVEV (reference sequence). DNA for the CDR3: TGTGCCAGCCGGTCATTGGCAGGGGCCTACAATGAGCAGTTCTTC. Its protein is CASRSLAGAYNEQFF.

About this clone itself: This sample also contains other DNA sequences that code for the same CDR3. The chain couples TRBV18 to TRBJ2-1, with 11 bases matching TRBD1. This CDR3 has 15 amino acids. The germline CDR1 and CDR2 sequences are KGHSH and LQKENI. The junction had 4 bases not matched to a gene; V was cut back by 3 bases and J by 6 bases. CDR3 bases: TGTGCCAGCTCACCCCCGGGACAGGGGGGCAATGAGCAGTTCTTC. It specifies CASSPPGQGGNEQFF.

This rearrangement joins TRBV6-6 to TRBJ1-2; 7 bases match TRBD1. The CDR3 has 15 residues. Per the germline V gene, CDR1 is MNHNY and CDR2 is SVGAGI (reference sequence). V shed 6 bases and J 2 bases; nucleotides not matched to a gene: 9. The CDR3 bases are TGTGCCAGCAGCCAGGGACAGACTACAAACTATGGCTACACCTTC. Encoded protein: CASSQGQTTNYGYTF.

The chain has TRBV30 and TRBJ2-7; 7 bases match TRBD2. Germline CDR1 GTSNPN, CDR2 SVGIG (reference sequence). The V gene end was trimmed by 0 bases and the J gene end by 3 bases; junction bases not matched to a gene: 8. The CDR3 is 15 residues long. The DNA of the CDR3 is TGTGCCTGGAGTGTTCAATCCTCGGGGGGCTACGAGCAGTACTTC. It codes for CAWSVQSSGGYEQYF.

The V call is TRBV19, the J call TRBJ2-1; D might be TRBD2 (5 bases). From germline, CDR1 is LNHDA and CDR2 SQIVND (reference sequence). The CDR3 covers 16 residues. The V end lost 3 bases, the J end lost 9 bases, and 21 bases lay between the germline ends. The CDR3 loop is CASSMELASGRGEQFF. The CDR3 DNA sequence: TGTGCCAGTAGTATGGAGTTGGCGAGCGGTCGGGGTGAGCAGTTCTTC.

V usage is TRBV6-1 and J usage is TRBJ1-5; TRBD1 might be the D (5 bases). Looked up from germline, CDR1 is MNHNS and CDR2 is SASEGT. This CDR3 is 16 amino acids long. The V end was cut by 1 base, the J end by 0 bases, with 10 bases between. The DNA of the CDR3 is TGTGCCAGCAGTGAAGTTGGCAGGGTTAGCAATCAGCCCCAGCATTTT. Amino acids: CASSEVGRVSNQPQHF.

CDR3: CASRAPGREQPQHF. CDR3 nucleotides: TGTGCCAGCAGGGCCCCAGGGCGGGAGCAGCCCCAGCATTTT. The rearrangement uses TRBV6-1 and TRBJ1-5, with D possibly TRBD1 on 5 matching bases. The germline V gene encodes CDR1 MNHNS and CDR2 SASEGT. The CDR3 covers 14 residues. V was clipped by 6 bases and J by 7 bases, with 16 bases between them.

The chain combines TRBV10-1 with TRBJ2-3, with D possibly matching TRBD1 (6 bases). V was trimmed by 8 bases and J by 5 bases, leaving 11 bases between them. CDR1 is WNHNN and CDR2 is SYGVQD in the germline V gene (reference sequence). The CDR3 covers 12 residues. CDR3 residues: CASGQPQDTQYF. CDR3 bases: TGCGCCAGCGGACAGCCCCAAGATACGCAGTATTTT.

The rearrangement joins TRBV2 to TRBJ2-5; maybe TRBD1 (5 bases). This CDR3 has 13 residues. Per germline, CDR1 SNHLY and CDR2 FYNNEI. The ends were cut back, 3 bases at V and 5 bases at J, with 10 bases in the middle. The CDR3 spells CASSDWGRETQYF. The CDR3 nucleotides read TGTGCCAGCAGTGATTGGGGCCGGGAGACCCAGTACTTC.

The table lists this clone with a count of one. The genes are TRBV6-1 and TRBJ2-1; TRBD2 matches at 12 bases. CDR3 length: 17 amino acids. Germline CDR1 MNHNS, CDR2 SASEGT. After removal of 2 bases from V and 4 bases from J, the junction contained 6 bases not matched to a gene. CDR3: CASSERTSGTSYNEQFF. The CDR3 DNA sequence: TGTGCCAGCAGTGAAAGGACTAGCGGGACGAGTTACAATGAGCAGTTCTTC.

The chain joins TRBV4-2 to TRBJ2-5; maybe TRBD2 (6 bases). The CDR3 totals 12 residues. Germline CDR1 is LGHNA and CDR2 is YNFKEQ. V was shortened by 3 bases and J by 7 bases, with 9 bases between the two germline ends. The CDR3 region is CASSQGGGTQYF. CDR3 nucleotide sequence: TGTGCCAGCAGCCAGGGGGGTGGGACCCAGTACTTC.

This chain connects TRBV7-3 to TRBJ2-3, with D perhaps matching TRBD1 (6 bases). Germline V CDR1 and CDR2: SGHTA, FQGTGA. The CDR3 sequence is 15 residues long. V shed 2 bases and J shed 2 bases, with 11 bases lying between them. CDR3 protein: CASSLQTGTTDTQYF. In DNA, the CDR3 is TGTGCCAGCAGCTTACAAACAGGGACCACAGATACGCAGTATTTT.